In its sample, the clone carrying this TCR beta chain was seen many times. Its antigen is as yet unknown. TCRdb reanalysed the 5' RACE reads using MiXCR and keeps one entry per CDR3 protein. Here the sample spans about 730,000 distinct CDR3 sequences, 21% being singletons. This sample is drawn from a study of identical twins. The study's findings and limits: Because invariant MAIT and iNKT cells could be present, zero-insertion analyses could be partly confounded.

V was pared by 7 bases and J by 7 bases, with 19 bases between. CDR1 is SQVTM and CDR2 is ANQGSEA in the germline V gene. CDR3 length equals 13 residues. Separately, the same data were catalogued under a study of T cells expressing NK-cell markers. That source notes: An anti-gamma-delta TCR antibody was added in several experiments. It restricted sorting to alpha-beta TCR-expressing T cells.

Sequenced sample: PBMCs. The receptor comes from a woman aged 18-29 years in good health. The rearrangement joins TRBV29-1 to TRBJ1-1, with D tentatively TRBD1 (5 bases). The CDR3 here is CSGRQGVGIEAFF. CDR3 bases: TGCAGCGGTAGGCAGGGAGTTGGGATTGAAGCTTTCTTT.